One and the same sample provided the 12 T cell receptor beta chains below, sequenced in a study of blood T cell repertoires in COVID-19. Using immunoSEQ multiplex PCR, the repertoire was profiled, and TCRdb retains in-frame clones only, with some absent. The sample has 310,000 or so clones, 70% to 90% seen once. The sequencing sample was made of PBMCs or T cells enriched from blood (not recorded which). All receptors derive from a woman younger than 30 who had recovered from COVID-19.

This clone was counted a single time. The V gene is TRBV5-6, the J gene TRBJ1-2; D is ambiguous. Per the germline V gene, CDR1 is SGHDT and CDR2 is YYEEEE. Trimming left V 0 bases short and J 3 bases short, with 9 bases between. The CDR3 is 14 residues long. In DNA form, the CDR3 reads TGTGCCAGCAGCTTGGAGTCAGGCTACTATGGCTACACCTTC. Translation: CASSLESGYYGYTF.

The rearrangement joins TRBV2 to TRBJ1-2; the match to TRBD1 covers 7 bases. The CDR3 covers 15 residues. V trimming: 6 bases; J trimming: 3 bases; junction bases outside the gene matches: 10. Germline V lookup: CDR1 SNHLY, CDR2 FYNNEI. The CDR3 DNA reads TGTGCCAGCAGGGGCGAAAAGGGGGCGTACTATGGCTACACCTTC. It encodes CASRGEKGAYYGYTF.

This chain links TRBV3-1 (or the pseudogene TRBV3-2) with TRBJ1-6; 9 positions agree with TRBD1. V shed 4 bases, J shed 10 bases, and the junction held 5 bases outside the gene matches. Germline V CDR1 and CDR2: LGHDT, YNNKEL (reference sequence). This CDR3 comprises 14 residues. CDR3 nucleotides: TGTGCCAGCAGCCCTGGACAGGGGTACTCACCCCTCCACTTT. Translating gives CASSPGQGYSPLHF.

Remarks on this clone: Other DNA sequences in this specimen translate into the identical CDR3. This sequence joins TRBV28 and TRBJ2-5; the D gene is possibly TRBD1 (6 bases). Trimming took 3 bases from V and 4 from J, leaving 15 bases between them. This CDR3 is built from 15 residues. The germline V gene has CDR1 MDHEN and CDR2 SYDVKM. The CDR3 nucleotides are TGTGCCAGCAGTTTGGGGCAGGGGATGGGAGAGACCCAGTACTTC. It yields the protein CASSLGQGMGETQYF. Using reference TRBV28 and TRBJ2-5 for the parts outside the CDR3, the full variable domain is DVKVTQSSRYLVKRTGEKVFLECVQDMDHENMFWYRQDPGLGLRLIYFSYDVKMKEKGDIPEGYSVSREKKERFSLILESASTNQTSMYLCASSLGQGMGETQYFGPGTRLLVL.

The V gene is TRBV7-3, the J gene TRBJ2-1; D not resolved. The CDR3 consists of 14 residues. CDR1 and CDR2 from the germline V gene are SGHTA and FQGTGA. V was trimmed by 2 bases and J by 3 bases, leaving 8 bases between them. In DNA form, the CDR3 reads TGTGCCAGCAGCTTAGGCGGAAACTACAATGAGCAGTTCTTC. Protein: CASSLGGNYNEQFF.

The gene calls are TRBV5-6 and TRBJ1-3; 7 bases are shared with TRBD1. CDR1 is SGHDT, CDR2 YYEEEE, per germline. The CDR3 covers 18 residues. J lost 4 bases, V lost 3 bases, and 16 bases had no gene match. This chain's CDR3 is CASSWNLGDRVRGNTIYF. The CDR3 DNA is TGTGCCAGCAGCTGGAACCTCGGAGACAGGGTTCGGGGAAACACCATATATTTT.

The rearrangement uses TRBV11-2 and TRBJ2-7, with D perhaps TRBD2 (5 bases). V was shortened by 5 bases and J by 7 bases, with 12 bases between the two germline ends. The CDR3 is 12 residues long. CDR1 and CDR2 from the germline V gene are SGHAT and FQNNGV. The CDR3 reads CASSRLAREQYF. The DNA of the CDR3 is TGTGCCAGCAGCCGCCTAGCCCGGGAGCAGTACTTC.

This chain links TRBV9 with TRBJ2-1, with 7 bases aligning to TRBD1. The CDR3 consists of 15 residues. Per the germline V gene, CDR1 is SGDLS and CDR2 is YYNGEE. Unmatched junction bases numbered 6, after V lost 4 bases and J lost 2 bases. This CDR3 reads CASSKDRAPYNEQFF. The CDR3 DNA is TGTGCCAGCAGCAAAGACAGGGCCCCCTACAATGAGCAGTTCTTC.

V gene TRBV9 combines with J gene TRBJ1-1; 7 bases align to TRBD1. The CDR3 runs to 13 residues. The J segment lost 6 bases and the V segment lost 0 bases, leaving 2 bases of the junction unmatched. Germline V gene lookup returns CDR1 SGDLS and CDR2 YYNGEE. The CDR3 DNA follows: TGTGCCAGCAGCGTAGGGGACAGCGCTGAAGCTTTCTTT. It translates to CASSVGDSAEAFF. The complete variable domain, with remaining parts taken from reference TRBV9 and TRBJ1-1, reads DSGVTQTPKHLITATGQRVTLRCSPRSGDLSVYWYQQSLDQGLQFLIQYYNGEERAKGNILERFSAQQFPDLHSELNLSSLELGDSALYFCASSVGDSAEAFFGQGTRLTVV.

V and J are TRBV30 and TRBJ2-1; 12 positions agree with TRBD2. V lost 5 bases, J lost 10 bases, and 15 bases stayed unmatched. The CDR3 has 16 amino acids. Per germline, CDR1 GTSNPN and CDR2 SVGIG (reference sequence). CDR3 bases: TGTGCCTGGGGCCGGGGGCTAGCGGGAGGGCCAACCGAGCAGTTCTTC. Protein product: CAWGRGLAGGPTEQFF.

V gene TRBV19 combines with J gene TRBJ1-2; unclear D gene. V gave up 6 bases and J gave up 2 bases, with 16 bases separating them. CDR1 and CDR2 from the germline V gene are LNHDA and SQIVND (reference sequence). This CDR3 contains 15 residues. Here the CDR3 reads CASRSLTGGNYGYTF. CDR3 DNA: TGTGCCAGTAGGTCCCTAACCGGAGGGAACTATGGCTACACCTTC. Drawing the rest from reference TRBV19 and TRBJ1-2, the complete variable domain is DGGITQSPKYLFRKEGQNVTLSCEQNLNHDAMYWYRQDPGQGLRLIYYSQIVNDFQKGDIAEGYSVSREKKESFPLTVTSAQKNPTAFYLCASRSLTGGNYGYTFGSGTRLTVV.

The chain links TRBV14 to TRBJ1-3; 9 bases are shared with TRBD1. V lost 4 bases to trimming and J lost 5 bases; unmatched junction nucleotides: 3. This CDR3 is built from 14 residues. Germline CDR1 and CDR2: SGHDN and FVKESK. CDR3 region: CASSPGTGRNTIYF. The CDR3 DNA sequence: TGTGCCAGCAGCCCCGGGACAGGGAGAAACACCATATATTTT.